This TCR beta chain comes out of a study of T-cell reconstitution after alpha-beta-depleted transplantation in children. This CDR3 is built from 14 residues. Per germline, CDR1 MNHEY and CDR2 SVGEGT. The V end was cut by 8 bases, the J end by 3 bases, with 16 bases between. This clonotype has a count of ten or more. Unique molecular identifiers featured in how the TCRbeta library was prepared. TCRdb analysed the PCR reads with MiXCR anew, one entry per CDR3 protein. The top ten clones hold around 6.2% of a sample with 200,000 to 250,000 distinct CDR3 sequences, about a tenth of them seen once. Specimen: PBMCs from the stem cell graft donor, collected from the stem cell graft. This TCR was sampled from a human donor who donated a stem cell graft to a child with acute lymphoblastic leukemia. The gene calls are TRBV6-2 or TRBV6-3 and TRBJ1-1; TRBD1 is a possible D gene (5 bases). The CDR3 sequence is CASLAKGKDTEAFF. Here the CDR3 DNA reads TGTGCCAGCCTCGCTAAGGGGAAGGACACTGAAGCTTTCTTT.